This TCR beta chain was retrieved from a study of blood T cell repertoires in COVID-19. Study overall: Acute and convalescent COVID-19 samples came from the United States, Italy and Spain. From T cells, B-cell-depleted T cells, or PBMCs came the material, which was cDNA or gDNA.

From germline, CDR1 is DFQATT and CDR2 SNEGSKA (reference sequence). The CDR3 is 14 residues long. Trimming took off 3 bases at V and 5 bases at J, with 14 bases between the two ends. Authors' methods: For nucleated cells, counts were estimated from reference gene primer amplification. TCRdb's table, derived via immunoSEQ multiplex PCR, lists solely in-frame clones and lacks some. V and J calls and clone size are copied from that table; D and trimming were computed from the DNA. The table includes approximately 97,000 clones, less than 95% detected once. This receptor was identified in a man between 60 and 75 years old with acute or convalescent COVID-19. The sample was peripheral blood. The chain uses TRBV20-1 and TRBJ1-5; D possibly corresponds to TRBD1 (6 bases). The CDR3 protein is CSASDRLGYQPQHF. Here the CDR3 DNA reads TGCAGTGCTAGTGACAGGTTGGGTTATCAGCCCCAGCATTTT.